This TCR beta chain came from a study of CD8 T cells in ankylosing spondylitis. Overall study results and limits: Made up of roughly 8 highly homologous variants, a TCR beta motif appeared characteristic of ankylosing spondylitis blood.

Libraries of TCR beta came from quantitative 5'-RACE with molecular barcodes. TCRdb redid the calling of the 5' RACE reads with MiXCR, one entry per CDR3 protein. The sample consists of fewer than 550,000 distinct CDR3 sequences, approximately 5.3% of them appearing once. CDR3 length: 13 residues. Trimming left V 7 bases short and J 2 bases short, with 11 bases between. The germline gives CDR1 MNHEY, CDR2 SVGEGT. This clonotype was recorded many times. Its antigen is unknown. The J gene is TRBJ1-2, the V gene TRBV6-2 or TRBV6-3; D gene unclear. Material: blood, either unsorted or a sorted T cell fraction (not recorded which). The source is a male donor with ankylosing spondylitis. The CDR3 nucleotides are TGTGCCAGCACCTCCGGACTCAACTATGGCTACACCTTC. It translates to CASTSGLNYGYTF.